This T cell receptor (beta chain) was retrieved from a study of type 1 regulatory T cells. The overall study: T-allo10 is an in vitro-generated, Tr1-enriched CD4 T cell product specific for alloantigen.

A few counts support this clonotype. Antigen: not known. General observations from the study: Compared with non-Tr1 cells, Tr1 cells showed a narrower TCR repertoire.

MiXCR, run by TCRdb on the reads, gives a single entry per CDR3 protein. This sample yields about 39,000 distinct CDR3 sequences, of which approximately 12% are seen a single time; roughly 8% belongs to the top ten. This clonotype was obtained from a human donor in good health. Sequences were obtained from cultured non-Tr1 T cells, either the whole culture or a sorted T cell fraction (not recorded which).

The CDR3 spells CASSVGTSYGYTF. The CDR3 nucleotides are TGCGCCAGCAGCGTTGGGACTTCTTATGGCTACACCTTC. V gene TRBV5-1 combines with J gene TRBJ1-2; weak D call: TRBD1 (5 bases). The CDR3 runs 13 residues. Germline loops: CDR1 SGHRS, CDR2 YFSETQ. V was pared by 4 bases and J by 5 bases, with 12 bases between.